Below are 18 T cell receptor beta chains sequenced from a single sample in a study of vaccination effects on CD4 cells after COVID-19. Only in-frame clones appear in the TCRdb table, and some are missing; sequencing was by immunoSEQ multiplex PCR. The sample consists of around 32,000 clones, 72% of them appearing once. For these TCRs, the target antigens are not known. Before sequencing took place, the ViraFEST assay used viral peptide pools to expand antigen-specific CD4+ T cells. Subsequent to roughly 9 days of culture, CD4+ T cells were isolated. Participants were given two doses of BNT162b2 or mRNA-1273 vaccine. The specimen was CD4+ T cells from PBMCs cultured with HCoV-229E spike peptides, collected after COVID-19 vaccination. The source is a human donor who received a COVID-19 vaccine.

The gene calls are TRBV4-1 and TRBJ1-4; 9 bases are shared with TRBD1. The CDR3 covers 15 residues. Germline V gene data show CDR1 as MGHRA and CDR2 as YSYEKL. J lost 8 bases, V lost 4 bases, and 8 bases had no gene match. The CDR3 DNA is TGCGCCAGCAGCCCAACCGGGACAGGGTACGAAAAACTGTTTTTT. Translation gives CASSPTGTGYEKLFF.

This chain uses TRBV9 with TRBJ2-3; D is uncertain. V lost 4 bases, J lost 2 bases, and 11 bases lay in between. The CDR3 has 14 amino acids. Looked up from germline, CDR1 is SGDLS and CDR2 is YYNGEE. This CDR3 reads CASSPRSSTDTQYF. The CDR3 DNA is TGTGCCAGCAGCCCCCGGAGCTCCACAGATACGCAGTATTTT.

V gene TRBV2 combines with J gene TRBJ1-4; TRBD1 might be the D (6 bases). The CDR3 is 15 amino acids. Germline V gene lookup returns CDR1 SNHLY and CDR2 FYNNEI. Trimming left V 6 bases short and J 7 bases short, with 18 bases between. The CDR3 region has the DNA TGTGCCAGCAGCCGCGAACAGGGCAGAGGTGAAAAACTGTTTTTT. This gives the protein CASSREQGRGEKLFF.

In DNA, the CDR3 is TGTGCCAGCAGTTACGGCCTCGGGACAGAAGCTTTCTTT. Residues: CASSYGLGTEAFF. The chain combines TRBV6-5 with TRBJ1-1; tentatively, D is TRBD1 (6 bases). The germline V and J ends were trimmed by 2 bases and 8 bases, with 12 bases remaining between them. The CDR3 runs to 13 residues. In germline, CDR1 is MNHEY, CDR2 SVGAGI.

This clone occurred once. This rearrangement joins TRBV19 to TRBJ1-3; possibly TRBD1 for D (5 bases). CDR3 size: 14 residues. CDR1 is LNHDA, CDR2 SQIVND, per germline (reference sequence). Deletions cut 5 bases from V and 2 bases from J, with 10 bases between. CDR3 DNA: TGTGCCAGTAGTCCAGGGACTACTGGAAACACCATATATTTT. Its translation is CASSPGTTGNTIYF.

The J gene is TRBJ1-3, the V gene TRBV30; D possibly corresponds to TRBD1 (5 bases). The V gene lost 5 bases and the J gene lost 0 bases, with 8 bases spanning the gap. Per germline, CDR1 GTSNPN and CDR2 SVGIG (reference sequence). The CDR3 has 13 residues. The CDR3 spells CAWDSHSGNTIYF. Here the CDR3 DNA reads TGTGCCTGGGACAGCCACTCTGGAAACACCATATATTTT.

The rearrangement joins TRBV10-3 to TRBJ2-7; 8 positions match TRBD2. V was pared by 3 bases and J by 4 bases, with 8 bases of the junction left unmatched. Germline V lookup: CDR1 ENHRY, CDR2 SYGVKD. This CDR3 contains 15 residues. The CDR3 DNA sequence: TGTGCCATCAGTGAAAGCGGGGGCCCTTTTTACGAGCAGTACTTC. It specifies CAISESGGPFYEQYF.

The chain joins TRBV11-3 to TRBJ2-7; D unresolved. From germline, CDR1 is SGHNT and CDR2 YENEEA. Trimming stripped 0 bases from V and 4 bases from J, with 4 bases between. The CDR3 spans 12 residues. CDR3: CASSLDGYEQYF. CDR3 DNA: TGTGCCAGCAGCTTAGACGGATACGAGCAGTACTTC.

In this sample, this clone turned up once. The chain is built from TRBV24-1 and TRBJ1-6; D uncertain. CDR1 is KGHDR and CDR2 is SFDVKD in the germline V gene. V lost 8 bases and J 6 bases, leaving 13 bases between the germline ends. The CDR3 consists of 14 residues. In DNA, the CDR3 is TGTGCCACCACACCCGGGATACCTAATTCACCCCTCCACTTT. Residues: CATTPGIPNSPLHF.

The chain links TRBV6-5 to TRBJ2-7; possible D gene TRBD1, 5 bases. The CDR3 is 13 residues long. Trimming shortened V by 6 bases and J by 0 bases, and 9 bases separated the two germline ends. Germline lookup yields CDR1 MNHEY and CDR2 SVGAGI. This CDR3 reads CASSWGTSYEQYF. CDR3 nucleotide sequence: TGTGCCAGCAGCTGGGGCACCTCCTACGAGCAGTACTTC.

Concerning this clone: At one end, the junction sequence differs from germline, possibly due to a read error. V gene TRBV19 combines with J gene TRBJ2-5; TRBD2 might be the D (6 bases). The germline V gene encodes CDR1 LNHDA and CDR2 SQIVND (reference sequence). CDR3 size: 15 residues. CDR3 in amino acids: CASSIGGTVQEAQYF. The CDR3 region has the DNA TGTGCCAGTAGTATAGGCGGGACGGTCCAAGAGGCCCAGTACTTC.

The V and J genes are TRBV21-1 and TRBJ1-2; the table's D call of TRBD1 was not tested on the DNA. TRBV21-1 is a pseudogene segment. The CDR3 length is 13 residues. This CDR3 is CASSNRDSYGYTF. CDR3 coding DNA: TGTGCCAGCAGCAACCGGGACAGCTATGGCTACACCTTC.

The CDR3 is CASSDQGRTDTQYF. CDR3 nucleotide sequence: TGTGCCAGCAGTGATCAGGGCCGCACAGATACGCAGTATTTT. This chain uses TRBV2 with TRBJ2-3; D might be TRBD1 (5 bases). V lost 3 bases and J 1 base, leaving 8 bases between the germline ends. The CDR3 runs to 14 residues. Germline assignment: CDR1 SNHLY and CDR2 FYNNEI. Based on the CDR3 plus reference TRBV2 and TRBJ2-3, the full variable domain is EPEVTQTPSHQVTQMGQEVILRCVPISNHLYFYWYRQILGQKVEFLVSFYNNEISEKSEIFDDQFSVERPDGSNFTLKIRSTKLEDSAMYFCASSDQGRTDTQYFGPGTRLTVL.

This clone was observed a single time. The chain has TRBV5-1 and TRBJ2-7; no definite D call. Trimming took 0 bases from V and 3 from J, leaving 7 bases between them. This CDR3 has 13 residues. Germline CDR1 and CDR2: SGHRS and YFSETQ. The CDR3 DNA sequence: TGCGCCAGCAGCTTGGTGTCCAGCTACGAGCAGTACTTC. It translates to CASSLVSSYEQYF.

V is TRBV29-1 and J is TRBJ2-2, with 7 bases aligning to TRBD2. The J segment lost 6 bases and the V segment lost 7 bases, leaving 5 bases of the junction unmatched. This CDR3 is 12 amino acids long. In germline, CDR1 is SQVTM, CDR2 ANQGSEA. CDR3 nucleotides: TGCAGCGCTGGGGGGGGTGCCGGGGAGCTGTTTTTT. Its translation is CSAGGGAGELFF.

The CDR3 region is CASSQASGRVNTGELFF. DNA for the CDR3: TGCGCCAGCAGCCAAGCTAGCGGGAGGGTGAACACCGGGGAGCTGTTTTTT. The chain uses TRBV4-1 and TRBJ2-2, with TRBD2 matching 12 bases. CDR1 is MGHRA, CDR2 YSYEKL, per germline. The trim removed 1 base at V and 1 base at J, leaving 1 base unmatched. The CDR3 length is 17 residues.

The chain recombines TRBV5-1 with TRBJ1-2; no firm D call. The V gene lost 4 bases and the J gene lost 0 bases, with 13 bases spanning the gap. CDR1 SGHRS and CDR2 YFSETQ come from the germline V gene. This CDR3 is 15 amino acids long. The CDR3 spells CASSPVANTNYGYTF. The CDR3 coding sequence is TGCGCCAGCAGCCCAGTAGCCAATACTAACTATGGCTACACCTTC.

V usage is TRBV29-1 and J usage is TRBJ1-2; D is unclear. CDR3 length equals 12 residues. CDR1 is SQVTM, CDR2 ANQGSEA, per germline. V was cut by 5 bases and J by 6 bases, with 13 bases left in between. The CDR3 spells CSVLRGRDGYTF. The CDR3 DNA reads as TGCAGCGTTCTGCGGGGAAGAGATGGCTACACCTTC.